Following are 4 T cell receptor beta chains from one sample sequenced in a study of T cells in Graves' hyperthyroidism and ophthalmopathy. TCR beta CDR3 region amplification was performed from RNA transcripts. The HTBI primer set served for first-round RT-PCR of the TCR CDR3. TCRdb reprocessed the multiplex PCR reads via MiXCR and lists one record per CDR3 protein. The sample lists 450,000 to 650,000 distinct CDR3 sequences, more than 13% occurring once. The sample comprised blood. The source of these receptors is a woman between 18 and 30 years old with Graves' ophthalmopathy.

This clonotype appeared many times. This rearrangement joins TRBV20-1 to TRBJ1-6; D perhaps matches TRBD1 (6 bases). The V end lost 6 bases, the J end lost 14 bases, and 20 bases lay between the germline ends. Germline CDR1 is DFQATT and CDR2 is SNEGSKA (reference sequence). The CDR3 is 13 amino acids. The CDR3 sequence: CSATTGRSVTLHF. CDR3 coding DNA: TGCAGTGCCACGACAGGTCGATCTGTCACCCTCCACTTT.

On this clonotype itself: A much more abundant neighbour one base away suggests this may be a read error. The CDR3 nucleotides are TGTGCCGGCAGTTACGAGGGGAGCGCCTACAATGAGCAGTTCTTC. Protein product: CAGSYEGSAYNEQFF. The chain recombines TRBV6-2 or TRBV6-3 with TRBJ2-1; either TRBD1 or TRBD2 may supply D (5 bases each). The CDR3 contains 15 residues. Germline CDR1 reads MNHEY; CDR2 reads SVGEGT.

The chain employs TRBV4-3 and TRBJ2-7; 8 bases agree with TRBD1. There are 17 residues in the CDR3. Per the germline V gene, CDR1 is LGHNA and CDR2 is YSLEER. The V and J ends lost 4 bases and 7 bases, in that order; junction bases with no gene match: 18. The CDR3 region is CASSPRVHSTGEVEQYF. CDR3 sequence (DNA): TGCGCCAGCAGCCCTCGCGTCCATTCGACAGGGGAGGTGGAGCAGTACTTC.

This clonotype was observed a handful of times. The CDR3, as DNA: TGTGCCATCAGTGCCGCCGGGACAGGGTTCACCGGGGAGCTGTTTTTT. Translated, it gives CAISAAGTGFTGELFF. The chain has TRBV10-3 and TRBJ2-2, with 9 bases matching TRBD1. The V gene's germline CDR1 is ENHRY and CDR2 SYGVKD. The CDR3 is made up of 16 amino acids. V was pared by 4 bases and J by 4 bases, with 7 bases of the junction left unmatched.